The clone carrying this T cell receptor (beta chain) was observed a handful of times. The target antigen is unknown. The sample is drawn from a study of T-cell reconstitution after alpha-beta-depleted transplantation in children. The CDR3 contains 16 residues. The germline V gene encodes CDR1 PRHDT and CDR2 FYEKMQ (reference sequence). The V end lost 1 base, the J end lost 5 bases, and 15 bases lay between the germline ends. The TCRbeta library incorporated unique molecular identifiers. MiXCR, run by TCRdb on the PCR reads, gives a single entry per CDR3 protein. The sample has 700,000 to 850,000 distinct CDR3 sequences, roughly 15% seen once. Points from the study as a whole: At the one-year point after transplant, T-cell counts and TCRbeta diversity were found to come mostly from T cells that had been newly produced. Several patients had high TCRbeta diversity at day 60; it came from surviving recipient T cells and thymic progenitors. Expanded graft clones, several hundred of them, were reportedly the source of alpha-beta T cells about two months after transplant.

This sequence was found in a male patient younger than 18 who had a stem cell transplant for acute lymphoblastic leukemia, so the T cells may come from the graft donor. The specimen comprised PBMCs, mostly from graft donor cells, sampled 360 days after TCRalphabeta/CD19-depleted stem cell transplant. V gene TRBV13 combines with J gene TRBJ2-1, with D perhaps TRBD2 (5 bases). CDR3 bases: TGTGCCAGCAGCTTAGTAGAACAGCGGTTAGACAATGAGCAGTTCTTC. This sequence encodes CASSLVEQRLDNEQFF.